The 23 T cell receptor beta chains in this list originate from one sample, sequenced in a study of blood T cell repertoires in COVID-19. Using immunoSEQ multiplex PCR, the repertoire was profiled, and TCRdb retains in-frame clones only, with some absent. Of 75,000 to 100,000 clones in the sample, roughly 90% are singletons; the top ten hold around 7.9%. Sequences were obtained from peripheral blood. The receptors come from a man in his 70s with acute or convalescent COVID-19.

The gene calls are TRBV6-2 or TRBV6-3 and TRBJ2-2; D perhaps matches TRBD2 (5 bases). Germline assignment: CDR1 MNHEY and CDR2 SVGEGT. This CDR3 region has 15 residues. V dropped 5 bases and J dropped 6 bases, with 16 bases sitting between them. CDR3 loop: CASSKTTSSAGELFF. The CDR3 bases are TGTGCCAGCAGTAAGACAACTAGTTCGGCCGGGGAGCTGTTTTTT.

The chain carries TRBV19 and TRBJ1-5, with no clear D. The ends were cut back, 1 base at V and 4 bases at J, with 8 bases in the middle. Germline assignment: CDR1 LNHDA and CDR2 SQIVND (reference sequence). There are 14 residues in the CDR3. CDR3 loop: CASSIGAGNQPQHF. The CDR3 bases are TGTGCCAGTAGTATAGGGGCAGGTAATCAGCCCCAGCATTTT.

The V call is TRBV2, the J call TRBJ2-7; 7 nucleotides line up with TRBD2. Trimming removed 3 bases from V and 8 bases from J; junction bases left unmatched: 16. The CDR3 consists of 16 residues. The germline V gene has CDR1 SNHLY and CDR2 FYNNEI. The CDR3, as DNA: TGTGCCAGCAGTGATCCCCGGGAGGCCGTATTGGGTCAGCAGTACTTC. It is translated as CASSDPREAVLGQQYF.

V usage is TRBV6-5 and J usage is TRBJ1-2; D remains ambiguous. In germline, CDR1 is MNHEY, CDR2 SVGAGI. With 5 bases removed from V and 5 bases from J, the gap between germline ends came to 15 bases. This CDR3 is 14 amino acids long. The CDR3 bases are TGTGCCAGCAGTATGGACGGGATTACTTATGGCTACACCTTC. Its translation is CASSMDGITYGYTF.

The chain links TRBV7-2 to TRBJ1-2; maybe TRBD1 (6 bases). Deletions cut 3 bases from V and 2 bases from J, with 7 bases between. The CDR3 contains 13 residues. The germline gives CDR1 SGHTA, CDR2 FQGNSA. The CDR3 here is CASSFDRNYGYTF. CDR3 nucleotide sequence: TGTGCCAGCAGCTTTGACAGGAACTATGGCTACACCTTC.

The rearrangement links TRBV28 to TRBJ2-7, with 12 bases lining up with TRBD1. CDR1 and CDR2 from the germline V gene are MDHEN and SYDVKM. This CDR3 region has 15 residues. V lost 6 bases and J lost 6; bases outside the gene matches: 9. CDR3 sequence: CASSRPGQGAGEQYF. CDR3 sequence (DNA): TGTGCCAGCAGCCGTCCGGGACAGGGGGCGGGCGAGCAGTACTTC. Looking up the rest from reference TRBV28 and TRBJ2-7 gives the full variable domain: DVKVTQSSRYLVKRTGEKVFLECVQDMDHENMFWYRQDPGLGLRLIYFSYDVKMKEKGDIPEGYSVSREKKERFSLILESASTNQTSMYLCASSRPGQGAGEQYFGPGTRLTVT.

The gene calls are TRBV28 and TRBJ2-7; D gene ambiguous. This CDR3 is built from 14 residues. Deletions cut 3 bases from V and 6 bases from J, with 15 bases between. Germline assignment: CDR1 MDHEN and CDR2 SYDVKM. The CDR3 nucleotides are TGTGCCAGCAGTTTCTCGCGAGGTTTGGTCGAGCAGTACTTC. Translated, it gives CASSFSRGLVEQYF. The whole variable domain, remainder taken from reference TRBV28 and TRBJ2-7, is DVKVTQSSRYLVKRTGEKVFLECVQDMDHENMFWYRQDPGLGLRLIYFSYDVKMKEKGDIPEGYSVSREKKERFSLILESASTNQTSMYLCASSFSRGLVEQYFGPGTRLTVT.

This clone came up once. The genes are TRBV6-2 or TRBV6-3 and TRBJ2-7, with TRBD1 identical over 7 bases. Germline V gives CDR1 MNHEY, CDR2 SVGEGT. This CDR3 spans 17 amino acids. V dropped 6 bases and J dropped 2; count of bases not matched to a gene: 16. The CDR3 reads CASSRSSTGPSTYEQYF. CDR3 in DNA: TGTGCCAGCAGCCGTTCTTCGACAGGGCCCTCTACCTACGAGCAGTACTTC.

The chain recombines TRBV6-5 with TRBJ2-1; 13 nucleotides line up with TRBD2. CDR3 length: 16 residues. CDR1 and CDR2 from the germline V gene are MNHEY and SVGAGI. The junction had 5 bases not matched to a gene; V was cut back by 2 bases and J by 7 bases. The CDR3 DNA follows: TGTGCCAGCAGTTACCGGACTAGCGGGAGTATAAATGAGCAGTTCTTC. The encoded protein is CASSYRTSGSINEQFF.

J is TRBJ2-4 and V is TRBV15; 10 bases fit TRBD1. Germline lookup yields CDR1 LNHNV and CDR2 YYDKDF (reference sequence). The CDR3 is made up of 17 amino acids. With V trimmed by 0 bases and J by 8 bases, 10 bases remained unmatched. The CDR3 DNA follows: TGTGCCACCAGCAGAGAACCCCCGACAGGGGGCGCGGACATTCAGTACTTC. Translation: CATSREPPTGGADIQYF.

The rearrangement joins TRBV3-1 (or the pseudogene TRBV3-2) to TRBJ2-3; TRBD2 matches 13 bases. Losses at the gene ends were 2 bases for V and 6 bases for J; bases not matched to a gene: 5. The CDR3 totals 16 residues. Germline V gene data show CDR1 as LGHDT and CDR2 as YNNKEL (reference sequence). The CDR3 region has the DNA TGTGCCAGCAGCCAAACTAGCGGGGGGGCAGGGGATACGCAGTATTTT. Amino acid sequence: CASSQTSGGAGDTQYF.

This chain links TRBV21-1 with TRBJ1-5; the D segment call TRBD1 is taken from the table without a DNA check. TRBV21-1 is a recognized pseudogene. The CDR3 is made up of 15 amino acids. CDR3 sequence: CASSKVGQGRQPQHF. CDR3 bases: TGTGCCAGCAGCAAAGTGGGACAGGGACGTCAGCCCCAGCATTTT.

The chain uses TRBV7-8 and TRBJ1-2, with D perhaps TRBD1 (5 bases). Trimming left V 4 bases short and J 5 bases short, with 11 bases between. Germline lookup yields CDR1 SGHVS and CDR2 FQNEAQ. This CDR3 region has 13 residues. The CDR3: CASSSTDGYGYTF. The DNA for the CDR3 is TGTGCCAGCAGCTCGACAGATGGGTATGGCTACACCTTC.

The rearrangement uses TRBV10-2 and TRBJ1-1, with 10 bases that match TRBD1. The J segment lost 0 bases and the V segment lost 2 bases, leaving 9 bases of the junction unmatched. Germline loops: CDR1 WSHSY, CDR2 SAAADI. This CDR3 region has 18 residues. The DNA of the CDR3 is TGCGCCAGCAGTGAGCCAAAGGTGGACAGGGGGATGAACACTGAAGCTTTCTTT. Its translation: CASSEPKVDRGMNTEAFF.

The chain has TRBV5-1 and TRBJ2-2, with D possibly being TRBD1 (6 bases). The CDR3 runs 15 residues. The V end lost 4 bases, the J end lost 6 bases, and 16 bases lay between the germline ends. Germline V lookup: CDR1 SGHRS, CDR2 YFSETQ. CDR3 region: CASSVHRELAGELFF. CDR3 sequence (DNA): TGCGCCAGCAGCGTCCACAGGGAATTGGCCGGGGAGCTGTTTTTT.

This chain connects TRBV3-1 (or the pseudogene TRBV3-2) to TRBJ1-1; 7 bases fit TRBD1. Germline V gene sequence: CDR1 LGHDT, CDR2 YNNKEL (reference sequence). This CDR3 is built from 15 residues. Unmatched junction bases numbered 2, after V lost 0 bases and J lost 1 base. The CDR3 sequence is CASSQEDRTNTEAFF. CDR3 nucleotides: TGTGCCAGCAGCCAAGAGGACAGGACGAACACTGAAGCTTTCTTT.

This CDR3 is CASSKSWASGGSRSYNEQFF. In DNA form, the CDR3 reads TGTGCCAGTAGTAAATCTTGGGCTAGCGGGGGAAGTAGGTCCTACAATGAGCAGTTCTTC. The V and J genes are TRBV19 and TRBJ2-1; 10 bases line up with TRBD2. Germline CDR1 reads LNHDA; CDR2 reads SQIVND (reference sequence). Trimming cost V 4 bases and J 1 base; bases outside gene matches: 16. The CDR3 totals 20 residues.

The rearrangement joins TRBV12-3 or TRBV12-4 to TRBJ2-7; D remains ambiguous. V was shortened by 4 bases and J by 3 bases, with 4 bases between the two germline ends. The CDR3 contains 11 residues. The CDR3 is CASSSGYEQYF. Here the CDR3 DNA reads TGTGCCAGCAGTTCGGGCTACGAGCAGTACTTC.

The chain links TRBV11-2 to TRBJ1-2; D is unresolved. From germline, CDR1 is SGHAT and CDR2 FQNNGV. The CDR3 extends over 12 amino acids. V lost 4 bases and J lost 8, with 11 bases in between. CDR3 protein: CASSWHKKGYTF. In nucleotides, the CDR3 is TGTGCCAGCAGCTGGCATAAGAAGGGCTACACCTTC.

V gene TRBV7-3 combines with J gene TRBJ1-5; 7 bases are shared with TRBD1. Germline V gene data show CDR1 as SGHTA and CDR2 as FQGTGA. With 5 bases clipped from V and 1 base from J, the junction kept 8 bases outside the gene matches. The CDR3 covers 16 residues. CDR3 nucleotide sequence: TGTGCCAGCAGCCCTGACAGGGTCCGGAGCAATCAGCCCCAGCATTTT. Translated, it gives CASSPDRVRSNQPQHF.

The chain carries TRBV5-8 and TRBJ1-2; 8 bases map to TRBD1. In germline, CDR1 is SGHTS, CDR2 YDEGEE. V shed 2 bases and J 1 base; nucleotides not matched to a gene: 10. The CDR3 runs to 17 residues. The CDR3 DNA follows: TGTGCCAGCAGCTTTCGGGACAGGAGAGACCTTAACTATGGCTACACCTTC. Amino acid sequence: CASSFRDRRDLNYGYTF.

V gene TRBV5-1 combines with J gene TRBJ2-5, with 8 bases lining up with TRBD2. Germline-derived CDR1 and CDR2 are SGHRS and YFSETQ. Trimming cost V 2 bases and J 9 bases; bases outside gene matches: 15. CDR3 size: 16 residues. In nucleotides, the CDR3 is TGCGCCAGCAGCTTCTCCGGGGGGGCTAGCGAGAGCCCCCAGTACTTC. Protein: CASSFSGGASESPQYF.

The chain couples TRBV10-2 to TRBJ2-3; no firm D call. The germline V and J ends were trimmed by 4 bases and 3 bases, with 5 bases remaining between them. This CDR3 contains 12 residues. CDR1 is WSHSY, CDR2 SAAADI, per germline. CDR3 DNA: TGCGCCAGCAGTGTGGCAACAGATACGCAGTATTTT. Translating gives CASSVATDTQYF.